This TCR beta chain stems from a study of T cells in Graves' hyperthyroidism and ophthalmopathy (dated by TCRdb to the late 2010s). Describing the broader study: Peripheral blood samples were taken at the time of initial diagnosis, prior to any treatment. TCR V-J signatures able to tell the groups apart were searched for in a discovery cohort of some 100 patients, of whom more than 40 had Graves' ophthalmopathy and roughly 58 had stable Graves' hyperthyroidism. An independent validation cohort of fewer than 20 hyperthyroidism patients and about 16 patients who later progressed to ophthalmopathy tested prospective prediction of ophthalmopathy. For training and testing, the 100 or so patients in the discovery cohort were randomly divided in a 7:3 ratio. In addition, the study compared T-cell repertoires in thyroid tissue and in blood from roughly 6 Graves' hyperthyroidism patients. After blood sampling, hyperthyroidism patients were treated with methimazole at a starting dose of 30 mg daily, and ophthalmopathy patients were treated with high-dose intravenous methylprednisolone. The paper reports TCR Vbeta CDR3 sequencing of 130 to 150 peripheral blood samples: under 45 ophthalmopathy, roughly 74 hyperthyroidism and around 17 progressor patients. Broad study findings and their caveats: A model built on a 13 V-J signature distinguished ophthalmopathy from stable hyperthyroidism, reaching 85% to 90% sensitivity and under 84% specificity in cross-validation and 80%/75% in testing. In validation, progression to ophthalmopathy was predicted by the model with 65% to 71% sensitivity and under 85% specificity, a median of 6.5 months before onset. Blood samples also contained most of the expanded thyroid clonotypes (frequency above 0.001), which suggests that blood repertoires may reflect thyroid immune responses. Sample size was not statistically predetermined, and investigators were not blinded to group allocation.

CDR1 and CDR2 (MNHEY, SMNVEV) derive from the germline V gene (reference sequence). V is pruned by 5 bases and J by 5 bases, leaving 6 bases of the junction without a gene match. The CDR3 runs 15 amino acids, cysteine and phenylalanine included. Here the CDR3 DNA is all that survives: 45 bases in frame from base 1. The TCR beta CDR3 regions were amplified from the RNA transcripts. The TCR CDR3 was subjected to a first round of RT-PCR using the HTBI primer set and the Qiagen OneStep RT-PCR kit. Libraries were constructed in a second round of multiplex PCR, after which size selection and purification were carried out. The libraries were sequenced on an Illumina HiSeq2000 using paired-end 100 bp reads. Under the source paper's analysis protocol: SOAPnuke was used to process the raw data, throwing out any read that contained adapters or uncalled bases, had a mean Phred below 15, or lacked an exact constant-primer or identifier match. COPE v1.2.5 was used to merge high-quality paired reads, and clonotypes were defined as unique nucleotide sequences. Clonotypes were aligned to IMGT TRBV, TRBD and TRBJ reference segments using MiTCR v1.1. Analysis was restricted to V-J combinations with a frequency above 0.0001, which covered about 99% of repertoires. The TCS score was defined as F50 (clonal expansion) divided by E x V (chaos), with BLOSUM62-based TCRdist calculated between CDR3 peptides within each V-J. Welch's t-statistics and random forest reduced roughly 540 V-J features to fewer than 15, which were used in a naive Bayes classifier (R e1071). The public reads were reanalyzed by TCRdb: fastp trimming at Q25, MiXCR alignment, in-frame beta chains only. For every CDR3 protein sequence, its rows merge into one entry that carries the most common genes and DNA. TCRdb, not the original authors, processed these V and J calls. Here the sample has about 740,000 distinct CDR3 sequences; 12% to 15% occur a single time. Approximately 10% of the sample is in the top ten clones.

Stable Graves' hyperthyroidism was defined as the absence of progression to ophthalmopathy over 18 months of follow-up. The hyperthyroidism patients were between 18 and 65 years old and newly diagnosed, with a disease duration of less than 2 months. Patients with uncontrolled infections, other autoimmune diseases, pregnancy or lactation were excluded. Diagnoses relied on clinical symptoms, serum thyroxine and TRAb, thyroid ultrasound and orbital computed tomography. PBMCs were separated from 8 to 10 ml of fresh peripheral blood using Ficoll-Paque density gradient centrifugation. Total RNA was extracted with Trizol reagent, and quality was checked on an Agilent 2100 Bioanalyzer. There are many counts of this clonotype. Its binding antigen is unknown. Base qualities are not at hand, and no much larger clone is one base apart.

The TCR originated in a woman aged 18-30 years with Graves' hyperthyroidism. In this chain, TRBV27 is recombined with TRBJ2-2, and 9 junctional nucleotides match TRBD1. Sequencing used blood. The CDR3 in this case is CASSPRTGVTGELFF. In nucleotide form, the sequence is TGTGCCAGCAGTCCTCGGACAGGGGTGACCGGGGAGCTGTTTTTT.